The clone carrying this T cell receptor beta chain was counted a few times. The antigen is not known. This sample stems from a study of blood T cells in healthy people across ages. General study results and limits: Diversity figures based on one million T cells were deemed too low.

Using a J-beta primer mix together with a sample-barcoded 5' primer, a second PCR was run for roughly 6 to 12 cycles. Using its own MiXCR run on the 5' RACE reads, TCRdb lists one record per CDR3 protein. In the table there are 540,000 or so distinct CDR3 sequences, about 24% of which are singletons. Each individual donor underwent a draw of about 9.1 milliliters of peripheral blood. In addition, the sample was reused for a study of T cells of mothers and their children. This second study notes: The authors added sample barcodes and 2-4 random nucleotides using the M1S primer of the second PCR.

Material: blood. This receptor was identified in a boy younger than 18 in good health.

This chain's CDR3 is CAWSVRDQGPQETQYF. The CDR3 DNA reads as TGTGCCTGGAGTGTAAGGGACCAGGGGCCGCAAGAGACCCAGTACTTC. This rearrangement joins TRBV30 to TRBJ2-5, with TRBD1 as a possible D gene (6 bases). V lost 0 bases to trimming and J lost 2 bases, with 16 bases between them. Germline lookup yields CDR1 GTSNPN and CDR2 SVGIG (reference sequence). CDR3 length: 16 residues.